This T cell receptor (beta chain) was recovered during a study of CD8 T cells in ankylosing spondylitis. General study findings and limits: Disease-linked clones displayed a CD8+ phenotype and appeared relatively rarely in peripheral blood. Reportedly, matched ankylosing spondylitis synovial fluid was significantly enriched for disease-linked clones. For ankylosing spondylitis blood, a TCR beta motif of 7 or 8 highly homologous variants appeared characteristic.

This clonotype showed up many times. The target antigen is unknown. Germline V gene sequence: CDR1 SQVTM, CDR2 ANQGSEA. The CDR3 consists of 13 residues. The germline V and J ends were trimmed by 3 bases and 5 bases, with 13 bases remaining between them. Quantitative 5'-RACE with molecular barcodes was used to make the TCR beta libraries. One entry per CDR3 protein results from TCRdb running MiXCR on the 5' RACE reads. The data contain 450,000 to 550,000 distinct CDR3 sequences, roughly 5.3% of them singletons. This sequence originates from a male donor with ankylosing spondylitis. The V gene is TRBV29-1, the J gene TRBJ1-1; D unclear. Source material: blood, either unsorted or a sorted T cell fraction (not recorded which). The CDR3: CSVERAERTEAFF. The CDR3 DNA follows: TGCAGCGTTGAGAGAGCAGAAAGAACTGAAGCTTTCTTT.